This T cell receptor (beta chain) comes out of a study of blood T cell repertoires in COVID-19. Study summary: Collection of acute and convalescent COVID-19 samples took place in the United States, Italy and Spain. From T cells, B-cell-depleted T cells, or PBMCs came the material, which was cDNA or gDNA.

Original analysis: Using reference gene primer amplification, nucleated cell counts were estimated. Sequencing used immunoSEQ multiplex PCR; TCRdb keeps in-frame clones, though not all of them. V and J calls and clone size are those listed in that table; D and trimming were worked out from the DNA. The sample lists approximately 190,000 clones; 60% to 85% were seen once. Germline V gene data show CDR1 as MDHEN and CDR2 as SYDVKM. The CDR3 is made up of 15 amino acids. V lost 6 bases, J lost 8 bases, and 20 bases lay in between. This TCR was recovered from a man aged 55 to 70 with active or convalescent COVID-19. V is TRBV28 and J is TRBJ1-5; the D gene is possibly TRBD1 (6 bases). Input material: peripheral blood. CDR3 region: CASSNREGAEKPQHF. Written as DNA, the CDR3 is TGTGCCAGCAGCAACAGGGAGGGTGCCGAGAAGCCCCAGCATTTT.